This entry is about one T cell receptor beta chain. Its antigen is not known. One end of the junction varies from germline; a read error may be responsible. This record comes from a study of cytomegalovirus exposure and HLA in healthy donors. Study findings and constraints: Researchers reportedly found TCR beta sequences accurately predicted most subjects' HLA-A and HLA-B alleles. With further analysis later on, most CMV-associated TCR beta chains appeared HLA-restricted. The classifier reportedly diagnosed cytomegalovirus status with high specificity and sensitivity. Through in vitro validation, a few CMV-associated chains were shown to be specific for CMV antigens.

PCR involved 60 Vbeta and 13 Jbeta primers. Here immunoSEQ multiplex PCR was the method, and the copy in TCRdb shows in-frame clones only, minus some. The top ten hold roughly 9.1% of the sample, which has approximately 30,000 clones, less than 75% seen once. Germline V CDR1 and CDR2: LNHNV, YYDKDF (reference sequence). This CDR3 is built from 15 residues. This chain joins TRBV15 and TRBJ2-2; D ambiguous. Sample: PBMCs. The TCR originated in a man aged 35 to 55 in good health and CMV-seropositive. The CDR3: CATSRERFAGGELFF. For the CDR3, the DNA is TGTGCCACCAGCCGAGAGAGGTTTGCCGGCGGGGAGCTGTTTTTT.